These 23 T cell receptor beta chains were all obtained from the same sample, sequenced in a study of cytomegalovirus exposure and HLA in healthy donors. The PCR made use of 60 Vbeta and 13 Jbeta primers. The assay was immunoSEQ multiplex PCR, and TCRdb's table has in-frame clones only and misses some. The repertoire holds about 130,000 clones, with around 72% as singletons. The sample consisted of PBMCs. These receptors were obtained from a human donor in good health.

The table lists this clone with a few counts. The chain recombines TRBV9 with TRBJ2-1; 11 bases align to TRBD2. V was pared by 4 bases and J by 5 bases, with 5 bases of the junction left unmatched. Per the germline V gene, CDR1 is SGDLS and CDR2 is YYNGEE. This CDR3 has 15 amino acids. CDR3 sequence reads: CASSLLAGANNEQFF. The CDR3 DNA reads as TGTGCCAGCAGCTTACTAGCGGGAGCCAACAATGAGCAGTTCTTC. The full variable domain, completed using reference TRBV9 and TRBJ2-1, is DSGVTQTPKHLITATGQRVTLRCSPRSGDLSVYWYQQSLDQGLQFLIQYYNGEERAKGNILERFSAQQFPDLHSELNLSSLELGDSALYFCASSLLAGANNEQFFGPGTRLTVL.

V usage is TRBV4-1 and J usage is TRBJ2-5; D is possibly TRBD1 (5 bases). Per the germline V gene, CDR1 is MGHRA and CDR2 is YSYEKL. V gave up 0 bases and J gave up 5 bases, with 10 bases separating them. The CDR3 extends over 14 amino acids. CDR3 loop: CASSQEGRVETQYF. DNA of the CDR3: TGCGCCAGCAGCCAAGAGGGCAGGGTCGAGACCCAGTACTTC.

V usage is TRBV7-9 and J usage is TRBJ2-3, with 13 bases that match TRBD2. CDR3 length: 16 residues. CDR1 and CDR2 from the germline V gene are SEHNR and FQNEAQ (reference sequence). Germline trimming cut 5 bases from V and 2 bases from J; bases unmatched to any gene: 4. The CDR3 sequence is CASSLTSGGNTDTQYF. The CDR3 DNA sequence: TGTGCCAGCAGCCTGACTAGCGGGGGGAACACAGATACGCAGTATTTT.

This clone was seen once. This sequence joins TRBV5-1 and TRBJ2-3; the match to TRBD1 covers 7 bases. Per germline, CDR1 SGHRS and CDR2 YFSETQ. V shed 0 bases, J shed 1 base, and the junction held 5 bases outside the gene matches. The CDR3 consists of 16 residues. In nucleotides, the CDR3 is TGCGCCAGCAGCTTGGGATCCGGACAGGGCACAGATACGCAGTATTTT. Its translation: CASSLGSGQGTDTQYF.

The chain links TRBV6-1 to TRBJ2-7; TRBD2 is a possible D gene (6 bases). Trimming pared 5 bases from V and 3 bases from J, leaving 14 bases between. Per germline, CDR1 MNHNS and CDR2 SASEGT. This CDR3 is 14 amino acids long. CDR3 amino acids: CASSKRGGNYEQYF. For the CDR3, the DNA is TGTGCCAGCAGTAAACGGGGAGGTAACTACGAGCAGTACTTC.

The chain uses TRBV5-4 and TRBJ1-4; D gene unclear. Trimming removed 1 base at V and 4 bases at J, with 8 bases between. The germline gives CDR1 SGHNT, CDR2 YYREEE (reference sequence). The CDR3 totals 14 residues. The CDR3 loop is CASSLWAVNEKLFF. Here the CDR3 DNA reads TGTGCCAGCAGCTTGTGGGCAGTTAATGAAAAACTGTTTTTT.

The chain couples TRBV6-7 to TRBJ1-5; TRBD1 matches 7 bases. TRBV6-7 is filed as an ORF, its function uncertain. The V and J ends lost 11 bases and 7 bases, in that order; junction bases with no gene match: 14. The CDR3 has 14 amino acids. DNA of the CDR3: TGTGCCCCACTAAAGGGGCAGGGGGGACAGCCCCAGCATTTT. Translation: CAPLKGQGGQPQHF.

This chain connects TRBV5-6 to TRBJ2-7; 9 bases are a match to TRBD1. Germline CDR1 is SGHDT and CDR2 is YYEEEE. V shed 4 bases, J shed 0 bases, and the junction held 5 bases outside the gene matches. There are 15 residues in the CDR3. CDR3 loop: CASSGTGQSSYEQYF. CDR3 nucleotides: TGTGCCAGCAGCGGGACAGGGCAGAGCTCCTACGAGCAGTACTTC.

The J gene is TRBJ1-5, the V gene TRBV6-1; D call uncertain. CDR1 and CDR2 from the germline V gene are MNHNS and SASEGT. The CDR3 extends over 18 amino acids. The V end lost 2 bases, the J end lost 3 bases, and 20 bases lay between the germline ends. The CDR3 reads CASSELPGGLFPNQPQHF. CDR3 sequence (DNA): TGTGCCAGCAGTGAACTTCCGGGAGGGCTTTTCCCCAATCAGCCCCAGCATTTT.

This rearrangement joins TRBV29-1 to TRBJ1-1; no clear D. The CDR3 has 15 residues. V gave up 4 bases and J gave up 1 base, with 16 bases separating them. Looked up from germline, CDR1 is SQVTM and CDR2 is ANQGSEA. The DNA for the CDR3 is TGCAGCGTTGGAGGGCAGTCTGGCCGGAACACTGAAGCTTTCTTT. Its translation is CSVGGQSGRNTEAFF.

This clone has a handful of counts. The CDR3 DNA sequence: TGTGCCAGCAGCTTAAGCATCGGACTAGCGGGTTCCTACAATGAGCAGTTCTTC. Translated, it gives CASSLSIGLAGSYNEQFF. The gene calls are TRBV11-2 and TRBJ2-1; TRBD2 matches at 11 bases. Germline V gives CDR1 SGHAT, CDR2 FQNNGV. Losses at the gene ends were 2 bases for V and 1 base for J; bases not matched to a gene: 7. The CDR3 sequence is 18 residues long.

The chain couples TRBV7-9 to TRBJ2-7; D gene unclear. The germline CDR1 and CDR2 sequences are SEHNR and FQNEAQ (reference sequence). V was cut by 5 bases and J by 0 bases, with 11 bases left in between. The CDR3 contains 14 residues. The CDR3 loop is CASSPEKSSYEQYF. DNA for the CDR3: TGTGCCAGCAGCCCCGAGAAAAGCTCCTACGAGCAGTACTTC.

The V gene is TRBV28, the J gene TRBJ2-7; TRBD2 matches 7 bases. CDR1 MDHEN and CDR2 SYDVKM come from the germline V gene. CDR3 length: 14 residues. The ends lost 6 bases at V and 12 bases at J; junction bases unmatched: 17. CDR3 bases: TGTGCCAGCAGCGCCTTTAGCGGGCTGATCGGGCGGTACTTC. Translated, it gives CASSAFSGLIGRYF.

The chain has TRBV30 and TRBJ2-7; 7 bases agree with TRBD1. CDR1 and CDR2 from the germline V gene are GTSNPN and SVGIG (reference sequence). V lost 5 bases, J lost 6 bases, and 13 bases stayed unmatched. The CDR3 has 14 amino acids. The CDR3 is CAWAGTAPSLEQYF. In DNA, the CDR3 is TGTGCCTGGGCCGGGACAGCCCCATCTCTCGAGCAGTACTTC.

This clone showed up just once. The chain employs TRBV29-1 and TRBJ2-7, with 8 bases matching TRBD2. V shed 7 bases and J 0 bases; nucleotides not matched to a gene: 8. Germline V gene data show CDR1 as SQVTM and CDR2 as ANQGSEA. The CDR3 length is 14 residues. The CDR3 here is CSAETSGLSYEQYF. Here the CDR3 DNA reads TGCAGCGCCGAAACTAGCGGACTCTCCTACGAGCAGTACTTC.

This chain uses TRBV18 with TRBJ1-2; 8 nucleotides align to TRBD1. The CDR3 length is 16 residues. The germline CDR1 and CDR2 sequences are KGHSH and LQKENI. V gave up 1 base and J gave up 3 bases; unmatched junction bases: 7. CDR3 loop: CASSPLRQGYDYGYTF. CDR3 bases: TGTGCCAGCTCACCACTTAGACAGGGGTATGACTATGGCTACACCTTC.

The CDR3 region is CSVAPRTANTEAFF. Here the CDR3 DNA reads TGCAGCGTTGCCCCCCGGACAGCGAACACTGAAGCTTTCTTT. The chain combines TRBV29-1 with TRBJ1-1; TRBD1 is a possible D gene (6 bases). The CDR3 is made up of 14 amino acids. V was pared by 4 bases and J by 1 base, with 13 bases between. The germline V gene has CDR1 SQVTM and CDR2 ANQGSEA.

This clone was recorded only once. The chain has TRBV5-4 and TRBJ2-2, with 11 bases fitting TRBD1. This CDR3 has 16 residues. The V segment lost 3 bases and the J segment 5 bases; nucleotides outside the gene matches: 6. Germline V lookup: CDR1 SGHNT, CDR2 YYREEE (reference sequence). CDR3 sequence: CASSSGGQGGTGELFF. In nucleotides, the CDR3 is TGTGCCAGCAGCTCTGGGGGACAGGGGGGTACCGGGGAGCTGTTTTTT.

This clone was counted once. The chain joins TRBV5-8 to TRBJ2-1; TRBD2 matches 7 bases. CDR1 is SGHTS and CDR2 is YDEGEE in the germline V gene. Trimming removed 4 bases from V and 6 bases from J; junction bases left unmatched: 13. This CDR3 has 16 residues. CDR3 DNA sequence: TGTGCCAGCAGCCACGAGTTCCTAGCGGTGTCCAATGAGCAGTTCTTC. Translation: CASSHEFLAVSNEQFF.

V is TRBV19 and J is TRBJ1-5, with TRBD1 as a possible D gene (5 bases). CDR1 is LNHDA, CDR2 SQIVND, per germline (reference sequence). V was clipped by 5 bases and J by 4 bases, with 15 bases between them. There are 15 residues in the CDR3. CDR3 loop: CASSPKRQLNQPQHF. Written as DNA, the CDR3 is TGTGCCAGTAGTCCGAAAAGACAGCTTAATCAGCCCCAGCATTTT. Full variable domain (outside the CDR3, taken from reference TRBV19 and TRBJ1-5): DGGITQSPKYLFRKEGQNVTLSCEQNLNHDAMYWYRQDPGQGLRLIYYSQIVNDFQKGDIAEGYSVSREKKESFPLTVTSAQKNPTAFYLCASSPKRQLNQPQHFGDGTRLSIL.

This rearrangement joins TRBV6-1 to TRBJ1-1; maybe TRBD1 (6 bases). This CDR3 spans 13 amino acids. Germline V gives CDR1 MNHNS, CDR2 SASEGT. Trimming left V 4 bases short and J 9 bases short, with 15 bases between. CDR3 residues: CASSVTGTTQAFF. The CDR3 DNA is TGTGCCAGCAGTGTAACCGGGACAACTCAAGCTTTCTTT.

The rearrangement uses TRBV5-4 and TRBJ1-1, with 9 bases that match TRBD1. With 0 bases clipped from V and 2 bases from J, the junction kept 11 bases outside the gene matches. The CDR3 consists of 18 residues. CDR1 and CDR2 (germline): SGHNT, YYREEE (reference sequence). CDR3 DNA: TGTGCCAGCAGCTTGGGGGGACAGGGAGGAATGAGAAACACTGAAGCTTTCTTT. Translated, it gives CASSLGGQGGMRNTEAFF.

The V gene is TRBV29-1, the J gene TRBJ2-4, with 8 bases fitting TRBD1. The junction had 1 base not matched to a gene; V was cut back by 0 bases and J by 0 bases. This CDR3 contains 15 residues. Germline lookup yields CDR1 SQVTM and CDR2 ANQGSEA. The CDR3: CSVEEDRGAKNIQYF. The CDR3, as DNA: TGCAGCGTTGAAGAAGACAGGGGAGCCAAAAACATTCAGTACTTC.